Presented here are 27 T cell receptor beta chains from one specimen sequenced in a study of blood T cell repertoires in COVID-19. The protocol was immunoSEQ multiplex PCR, while the TCRdb copy is restricted to in-frame clones and leaves out a portion. The sample contains over 45,000 clones, about 91% of which appear only once. The source material was peripheral blood. These receptors were collected from a woman aged 55-70 years with COVID-19, enrolled during active disease.

V usage is TRBV11-3 and J usage is TRBJ2-7; weak D call: TRBD2 (7 bases). Germline V gives CDR1 SGHNT, CDR2 YENEEA. This CDR3 is built from 14 residues. The V end lost 5 bases, the J end lost 3 bases, and 14 bases lay between the germline ends. The CDR3 is CASSPGEGDYEQYF. Here the CDR3 DNA reads TGTGCCAGCAGCCCAGGGGAGGGGGACTACGAGCAGTACTTC.

The chain joins TRBV30 to TRBJ2-3, with 11 positions matching TRBD2. Germline V gene lookup returns CDR1 GTSNPN and CDR2 SVGIG (reference sequence). V lost 4 bases to trimming and J lost 6 bases; unmatched junction nucleotides: 3. There are 13 residues in the CDR3. This chain's CDR3 is CAWTSGGLDTQYF. The CDR3, as DNA: TGTGCCTGGACTAGCGGGGGGTTGGATACGCAGTATTTT.

The chain couples TRBV10-1 to TRBJ2-1; 8 positions match TRBD2. V dropped 1 base and J dropped 9; count of bases not matched to a gene: 8. CDR1 is WNHNN and CDR2 is SYGVQD in the germline V gene (reference sequence). The length of the CDR3 is 15 residues. CDR3: CASSELKGSGAEQFF. In DNA form, the CDR3 reads TGCGCCAGCAGTGAGTTGAAGGGTAGCGGGGCTGAGCAGTTCTTC.

The chain joins TRBV7-9 to TRBJ1-2; TRBD1 matches 9 bases. From germline, CDR1 is SEHNR and CDR2 FQNEAQ (reference sequence). The CDR3 runs 14 residues. Losses at the gene ends were 7 bases for V and 4 bases for J; bases not matched to a gene: 7. CDR3 loop: CASTRTGEFYGYTF. CDR3 bases: TGTGCCAGCACCCGGACAGGGGAGTTCTATGGCTACACCTTC.

The chain couples TRBV4-2 to TRBJ1-5; D gene uncertain. Per germline, CDR1 LGHNA and CDR2 YNFKEQ. V lost 4 bases, J lost 6 bases, and 10 bases lay in between. The length of the CDR3 is 13 residues. The CDR3 sequence: CASSPANGQPQHF. In DNA, the CDR3 is TGTGCCAGCAGCCCAGCGAACGGTCAGCCCCAGCATTTT.

V is TRBV20-1 and J is TRBJ2-1; D is possibly TRBD1 (6 bases). Germline loops: CDR1 DFQATT, CDR2 SNEGSKA (reference sequence). CDR3 length equals 11 residues. V lost 5 bases, J lost 10 bases, and 12 bases lay in between. The CDR3 sequence is CSADDRFEQFF. The CDR3 DNA is TGCAGTGCTGACGACAGGTTCGAGCAGTTCTTC.

This rearrangement joins TRBV7-6 to TRBJ2-5; 11 nucleotides line up with TRBD1. CDR1 is SGHVS and CDR2 is FNYEAQ in the germline V gene. J was trimmed by 1 base and V by 5 bases; bases with no gene match: 3. This CDR3 comprises 15 residues. As DNA, the CDR3 is TGTGCCAGCAGCGCCGGGACAGGGGGCCAAGAGACCCAGTACTTC. Translation: CASSAGTGGQETQYF.

For this clone: The same CDR3 is also encoded by other DNA sequences in this sample. This rearrangement joins TRBV5-4 to TRBJ2-1, with D maybe TRBD2 (6 bases). The V and J ends lost 2 bases and 9 bases respectively, with 9 bases between them. This CDR3 has 12 residues. From germline, CDR1 is SGHNT and CDR2 YYREEE (reference sequence). The CDR3 sequence: CASSFGGAEQFF. CDR3 coding DNA: TGTGCCAGCAGCTTTGGCGGGGCTGAGCAGTTCTTC.

This clone was recorded a few times. The rearrangement uses TRBV3-1 (or the pseudogene TRBV3-2) and TRBJ1-3, with unresolved D. Trimming left V 1 base short and J 2 bases short, with 9 bases between. The CDR3 runs 15 residues. The germline CDR1 and CDR2 sequences are LGHDT and YNNKEL (reference sequence). The CDR3 protein is CASSQAATAGNTIYF. CDR3 bases: TGTGCCAGCAGCCAAGCCGCCACAGCTGGAAACACCATATATTTT.

The table lists this clone with a count of one. This chain uses TRBV24-1 with TRBJ2-3; TRBD2 might be the D (5 bases). V lost 5 bases, J lost 2 bases, and 10 bases lay in between. This CDR3 comprises 14 residues. CDR1 and CDR2 (germline): KGHDR, SFDVKD. As DNA, the CDR3 is TGTGCCACCAGTGGGCAGCGGCACACAGATACGCAGTATTTT. Its protein product is CATSGQRHTDTQYF.

This clone has just one count. The chain links TRBV18 to TRBJ2-2, with TRBD1 matching over 9 bases. Trimming cost V 3 bases and J 5 bases; bases outside gene matches: 4. Germline-derived CDR1 and CDR2 are KGHSH and LQKENI. This CDR3 is built from 15 residues. The CDR3 loop reads CASSPGQGWTGELFF. CDR3 bases: TGTGCCAGCTCACCTGGACAGGGGTGGACCGGGGAGCTGTTTTTT.

The V and J genes are TRBV6-5 and TRBJ1-1, with unresolved D. From germline, CDR1 is MNHEY and CDR2 SVGAGI. This CDR3 spans 14 amino acids. V was trimmed by 0 bases and J by 7 bases, leaving 12 bases between them. For the CDR3, the DNA is TGTGCCAGCAGTTACTCGAAGGAGGCCGATGAAGCTTTCTTT. The encoded protein is CASSYSKEADEAFF.

J is TRBJ2-5 and V is TRBV2; D gene unclear. The CDR3 is made up of 12 amino acids. Germline V CDR1 and CDR2: SNHLY, FYNNEI. Trimming took off 6 bases at V and 4 bases at J, with 9 bases between the two ends. The CDR3 DNA sequence: TGTGCCAGCAGCCCCCCGGGAGAGACCCAGTACTTC. Translation gives CASSPPGETQYF.

The gene calls are TRBV12-2 and TRBJ2-2; the table gives TRBD2 as D, unverified against the DNA. TRBV12-2 is marked as a pseudogene. The CDR3 length is 18 residues. The CDR3 loop reads CASRTVRDGETNTGELFF. For the CDR3, the DNA is TGTGCAAGTCGCACCGTGCGGGATGGGGAGACGAACACCGGGGAGCTGTTTTTT.

The rearrangement joins TRBV3-1 (or the pseudogene TRBV3-2) to TRBJ2-5, with a weak D call TRBD2 (7 bases). Germline lookup yields CDR1 LGHDT and CDR2 YNNKEL (reference sequence). Trimming removed 4 bases from V and 7 bases from J, with 13 bases in between. The CDR3 sequence is 13 residues long. CDR3 in amino acids: CASSRRGGRTQYF. CDR3 nucleotide sequence: TGTGCCAGCAGCCGAAGGGGGGGCCGGACCCAGTACTTC.

The V gene is TRBV5-1, the J gene TRBJ2-5; 7 bases match TRBD1. Per germline, CDR1 SGHRS and CDR2 YFSETQ. V lost 0 bases and J lost 4; bases outside the gene matches: 9. This CDR3 has 16 residues. The CDR3 loop reads CASSLVLTGVAETQYF. DNA of the CDR3: TGCGCCAGCAGCTTGGTCCTAACAGGGGTGGCAGAGACCCAGTACTTC.

The chain is built from TRBV19 and TRBJ2-3; D is undetermined. V dropped 0 bases and J dropped 3 bases, with 13 bases sitting between them. Germline loops: CDR1 LNHDA, CDR2 SQIVND (reference sequence). The CDR3 consists of 16 residues. The DNA for the CDR3 is TGTGCCAGTAGTATAGATTTTGTTGTGGCAACAGATACGCAGTATTTT. Its protein is CASSIDFVVATDTQYF.

This chain uses TRBV7-8 with TRBJ2-2; tentative D call: TRBD1 (6 bases). V was trimmed by 4 bases and J by 1 base, leaving 13 bases between them. The CDR3 covers 16 residues. Germline V lookup: CDR1 SGHVS, CDR2 FQNEAQ. The CDR3 region is CASSSFGGLNTGELFF. The CDR3 DNA sequence: TGTGCCAGCAGCTCGTTTGGGGGCCTGAACACCGGGGAGCTGTTTTTT.

V gene TRBV9 combines with J gene TRBJ2-5; TRBD1 aligns across 7 bases. CDR3 size: 12 residues. The V and J ends lost 4 bases and 12 bases, in that order; junction bases with no gene match: 9. The germline CDR1 and CDR2 sequences are SGDLS and YYNGEE. CDR3 loop: CASSPRWGTEYF. Written as DNA, the CDR3 is TGTGCCAGCAGCCCGAGGTGGGGGACAGAGTACTTC.

The chain uses TRBV5-6 and TRBJ1-5; D might be TRBD1 (5 bases). CDR1 and CDR2 (germline): SGHDT, YYEEEE. This CDR3 is built from 14 residues. Trimming pared 3 bases from V and 1 base from J, leaving 8 bases between. CDR3: CASSWRQSNQPQHF. The DNA for the CDR3 is TGTGCCAGCAGCTGGAGACAGAGCAATCAGCCCCAGCATTTT.

CDR3 sequence: CASSQAWDRNSPLHF. Here the CDR3 DNA reads TGCGCCAGCAGCCAAGCGTGGGACAGAAATTCACCCCTCCACTTT. This chain joins TRBV4-1 and TRBJ1-6; TRBD1 aligns across 7 bases. Trimming cost V 1 base and J 7 bases; bases outside gene matches: 4. This CDR3 has 15 amino acids. The germline CDR1 and CDR2 sequences are MGHRA and YSYEKL.

This clone occurred a few times. The chain is built from TRBV19 and TRBJ1-2; 7 bases match TRBD1. There are 14 residues in the CDR3. Germline loops: CDR1 LNHDA, CDR2 SQIVND (reference sequence). Unmatched junction bases numbered 10, after V lost 4 bases and J lost 8 bases. The CDR3 loop reads CASSREEGAIGYTF. Here the CDR3 DNA reads TGTGCCAGTAGTAGAGAGGAGGGGGCAATCGGCTACACCTTC.

The chain links TRBV19 to TRBJ1-3; TRBD1 aligns across 8 bases. CDR3 length: 18 residues. Germline V CDR1 and CDR2: LNHDA, SQIVND (reference sequence). The ends lost 6 bases at V and 4 bases at J; junction bases unmatched: 17. The CDR3 spells CASRRTGRGIVSGNTIYF. CDR3 bases: TGTGCCAGTAGAAGGACAGGGAGGGGAATAGTATCCGGAAACACCATATATTTT.

V and J are TRBV28 and TRBJ1-2; tentative D call: TRBD1 (5 bases). Germline V CDR1 and CDR2: MDHEN, SYDVKM. The CDR3 consists of 13 residues. Trimming took 6 bases from V and 2 from J, leaving 10 bases between them. Here the CDR3 reads CASSWGGNYGYTF. DNA for the CDR3: TGTGCCAGCAGCTGGGGGGGGAACTATGGCTACACCTTC.

This clone was counted a single time. The chain carries TRBV5-4 and TRBJ2-1, with 7 bases aligning to TRBD2. Germline loops: CDR1 SGHNT, CDR2 YYREEE (reference sequence). There are 14 residues in the CDR3. After removal of 5 bases from V and 8 bases from J, the junction contained 10 bases not matched to a gene. The CDR3 loop reads CASSTIGGKDEQFF. The CDR3 DNA reads TGTGCCAGCAGTACGATCGGGGGGAAAGATGAGCAGTTCTTC. The full variable domain, rest sourced from reference TRBV5-4 and TRBJ2-1, is ETGVTQSPTHLIKTRGQQVTLRCSSQSGHNTVSWYQQALGQGPQFIFQYYREEENGRGNFPPRFSGLQFPNYSSELNVNALELDDSALYLCASSTIGGKDEQFFGPGTRLTVL.

CDR3 DNA: TGCGCCAGCAGCTTGGGGAGCCTACGGTACTCTGGAAACACCATATATTTT. Amino acids: CASSLGSLRYSGNTIYF. The chain couples TRBV5-1 to TRBJ1-3; unclear D gene. The V gene's germline CDR1 is SGHRS and CDR2 YFSETQ. CDR3 size: 17 residues. V was trimmed by 0 bases and J by 0 bases, leaving 13 bases between them.

This chain links TRBV28 with TRBJ1-6; possible D gene TRBD1, 5 bases. The V end was cut by 3 bases, the J end by 5 bases, with 11 bases between. Germline lookup yields CDR1 MDHEN and CDR2 SYDVKM. This CDR3 contains 15 residues. CDR3 nucleotides: TGTGCCAGCAGTTTCTCCAGGGCTAATAATTCACCCCTCCACTTT. Its protein product is CASSFSRANNSPLHF. Full variable domain (missing parts from reference TRBV28 and TRBJ1-6): DVKVTQSSRYLVKRTGEKVFLECVQDMDHENMFWYRQDPGLGLRLIYFSYDVKMKEKGDIPEGYSVSREKKERFSLILESASTNQTSMYLCASSFSRANNSPLHFGNGTRLTVT.